This T cell receptor beta chain was observed in a study of a mutant IDH1 vaccine in newly diagnosed glioma. Study in general: Patients were started on vaccination 4-6 weeks after radiotherapy alone, or with temozolomide cycles. An approximately 62% male, approximately 38% female split and a mean age of approximately 40 years characterized treated patients. Previous treatment comprised radiotherapy, temozolomide, or both, mostly both. Week 35 brought visit V12, which was followed by visit V13 at week 47.

As to this clone: Its target is unknown.

V was clipped by 5 bases and J by 6 bases, with 7 bases between them. The CDR3 runs to 12 residues. The germline V gene encodes CDR1 SEHNR and CDR2 FQNEAQ (reference sequence). The time point denotes: week 35, safety follow-up. Vaccination used 300 ug of mutant IDH1 20-mer peptide per dose, with topical imiquimod. The repertoire was sequenced with immunoSEQ multiplex PCR; TCRdb's copy has only in-frame clones and lacks some. The repertoire holds 44,000 or so clones, with 65% to 90% as singletons. This chain uses TRBV7-9 with TRBJ1-4; D gene ambiguous. The receptor comes from a woman between 35 and 50 years old with glioma. Some clones in this sample may be carry-over from other donors' samples. The sample in question was PBMCs, obtained from a glioma patient whose treatment included an IDH1 peptide vaccine. The CDR3 here is CASSTGDEKLFF. The CDR3 coding sequence is TGTGCCAGCAGCACCGGCGATGAAAAACTGTTTTTT.